This T cell receptor beta chain was recovered during a study of shared clonotypes between healthy human individuals (dated by TCRdb to between 2020 and 2021). Regarding the complete study: The cohort comprised two women and a few men aged 18 to 49 years. For each donor, CD4 naive and CD4 memory were each given three plates, CD8 naive was given two plates, and CD8 memory was given one plate. The study deeply sequenced blood TCR repertoires of about five healthy adults to estimate repertoire size and the extent of clonotype sharing between individuals. Leukapheresis yielded between about 0.8 and 9.5 billion PBMCs per donor. To increase sequencing depth and limit assay-specific biases, TCR repertoire library preparation and sequencing were carried out by different laboratories using diverse techniques.

Broad study findings and their caveats: Pairwise subsampling indicated that sequencing depth was expected to affect the degree of clonotype sharing among donors. Higher generation probabilities were observed for clonotypes shared by all four sorted-subset donors than for non-shared clonotypes. Naive subsets generally had larger estimated clonotype richness than memory subsets did. Incomplete sequencing was indicated by rarefaction of sorted-subset datasets, despite the large sequencing depth. When several donors were compared, the shared fraction of clonotypes was roughly 5% for naive CD4, 3.5% to 4% for naive CD8, 2.3% for memory CD4, and roughly 0.43% for memory CD8. The genetic and exposure-history diversity represented was limited by the small number of donors. Only blood was sampled, and tissue TCR repertoires likely differ from those in blood.

In the case of this clone: Its cognate antigen has yet to be identified. Base qualities are missing; no much larger clone stands one base away.

Using the deep immunoSEQ assay, multiplex PCR amplified TCR CDR3 regions from genomic DNA. Extracted genomic DNA from each cell subset was spread evenly across all wells of several immunoSEQ 96-well plates, with each plate serving as a replicate. For sorted subsets, roughly 200 ng of genomic DNA, equivalent to around 30,000 T cell genomes, went into each replicate PCR. The purified libraries were quantified using a Qubit 3.0 fluorometer, sized with a Bioanalyzer 2100, and then quantified again using the KAPA Library Quantification kit. Each immunoSEQ 96-well plate was sequenced on its own single-read 150-cycle Illumina NextSeq 550 flow cell. Turning to the authors' computational methods: Because the immunoSEQ output held only junctional sequences and lacked quality scores, the filtering could not match the filtering applied to full-length reads. To assign V/J genes and CDR3, sequences were annotated against IMGT germline references using PyIR, a Python wrapper for IgBLAST v1.9. Reads were removed for weak V/J assignments (E-value above 1e-6), missing CDR3, stop codons, out-of-frame junctions, or ambiguous translated residues. V3J clonotypes were defined as sequences sharing the same inferred V gene, J gene, and CDR3 amino acid sequence. To compute the percentage overlap between repertoires, the number of shared unique clonotypes was divided by the size of the smaller repertoire. RTK rarefaction, the Chao1 estimator, and Recon v2.1 estimates of unobserved clonotypes were used to assess repertoire richness. OLGA was used to compute generation probabilities for all TCRbeta clonotypes that the gDNA method yielded from four donors. Entries here come from immuneACCESS through TCRdb and include only in-frame sequences with V and J called. Some clones fail to appear in such tables; in the studies checked, an unresolved V gene covers under half of the shortfall, and the cause of the remainder is unknown. V, J and clone size are taken as reported in that table, and D and trimming were inferred from the DNA itself. In all, the sample holds approximately 1,500,000 clones, and 95% to 99% of those were seen once. The ten largest clones take up around 0.45% of the sample.

The donors were healthy, HIV-negative adults who had no recently reported acute infections or vaccinations. Every donor was a Caucasian adult residing in Nashville, Tennessee, USA. Magnetic negative selection was used to enrich CD4+ T cells, after which naive cells were positively selected on CD45RA and the negative fraction became the memory subset. After blood collection by leukapheresis, PBMCs were isolated using Ficoll-Histopaque density gradient centrifugation and then cryopreserved in the vapor phase of liquid nitrogen. Purity and quantity of every magnetically sorted T cell population were checked by analytical flow cytometry. Genomic DNA was isolated from every sorted fraction and measured by UV absorbance on a Nanodrop 2000c. Sample: naive CD4+ T cells sorted from blood. The sample's cell subset or site, from its label and the paper: CD45RA+ positively selected. The sequence was obtained from a young man in good health.

Here is the DNA: TGTGCCAGCAGCCCGAGGACAGGTGACATTCAGTACTTC. Its translation is CASSPRTGDIQYF. The rearrangement joined TRBV7-9 to TRBJ2-4; a stretch of 7 junction bases matches TRBD1. The CDR3 runs 13 residues from the cysteine to the phenylalanine. The kept DNA is CDR3 alone, 39 bases in frame from the first base. Via the germline V gene (reference sequence), CDR1 is SEHNR and CDR2 FQNEAQ. Ends trimmed: V by 5 bases, J by 8 bases; bases unmatched to a gene: 6.